These 21 T cell receptor beta chains share one sample of origin, sequenced in a study of beta chain features in type 1 diabetes. The sequenced template was cDNA made from the entire isolated RNA. Clones were read by immunoSEQ multiplex PCR, and TCRdb kept only the in-frame ones, dropping some. The sample has fewer than 900,000 clones, 17% seen once. The sample taken for sequencing was naive CD4+ T cells from blood. The receptors here all came from a woman aged 18-29 years in good health.

This chain uses TRBV14 with TRBJ2-3; D is undetermined. V was cut by 0 bases and J by 3 bases, with 10 bases left in between. Germline CDR1 reads SGHDN; CDR2 reads FVKESK. This CDR3 comprises 15 residues. CDR3 residues: CASSQDFPRTDTQYF. Here the CDR3 DNA reads TGTGCCAGCAGCCAAGATTTTCCTAGAACAGATACGCAGTATTTT.

This clone has just a few counts. The gene calls are TRBV27 and TRBJ1-4; TRBD1 is a possible D gene (6 bases). Trimming pared 3 bases from V and 8 bases from J, leaving 16 bases between. Germline-derived CDR1 and CDR2 are MNHEY and SMNVEV (reference sequence). CDR3 length equals 15 residues. The CDR3 bases are TGTGCCAGCAGTTTGGGGGGCAGGGAGCGCGAAAAACTGTTTTTT. Translation gives CASSLGGREREKLFF.

This clone was seen a handful of times. The CDR3 DNA follows: TGTGCCAGCAGCCATCTCCGCTCTGGGGCCAACGTCCTGACTTTC. Translating gives CASSHLRSGANVLTF. This sequence joins TRBV5-6 and TRBJ2-6; D unclear. The CDR3 spans 15 residues. CDR1 and CDR2 from the germline V gene are SGHDT and YYEEEE. Trimming took 4 bases from V and 0 from J, leaving 8 bases between them.

The rearrangement joins TRBV19 to TRBJ2-7; TRBD1 matches at 8 bases. The V segment lost 3 bases and the J segment 5 bases; nucleotides outside the gene matches: 6. CDR3 length: 14 residues. Germline V gene sequence: CDR1 LNHDA, CDR2 SQIVND (reference sequence). In DNA, the CDR3 is TGTGCCAGTAGTATTCGACAGGGGAGCGACGAGCAGTACTTC. This encodes CASSIRQGSDEQYF.

J is TRBJ2-7 and V is TRBV7-2; TRBD2 matches 10 bases. V gave up 6 bases and J gave up 1 base; unmatched junction bases: 6. The CDR3 covers 15 residues. The germline V gene encodes CDR1 SGHTA and CDR2 FQGNSA. CDR3 sequence reads: CASRRGTSDSYEQYF. Written as DNA, the CDR3 is TGTGCCAGCAGGAGGGGGACTAGCGATTCCTACGAGCAGTACTTC.

A few counts support this clone. This rearrangement joins TRBV28 to TRBJ2-5; D is perhaps TRBD1 (6 bases). The V and J ends lost 4 bases and 2 bases respectively, with 20 bases between them. The CDR3 is 17 residues long. The germline V gene encodes CDR1 MDHEN and CDR2 SYDVKM. CDR3 DNA sequence: TGTGCCAGCAGTTCGATGAGTTTCAGGGGCCCTCAAGAGACCCAGTACTTC. It yields the protein CASSSMSFRGPQETQYF.

The chain employs TRBV6-8 and TRBJ2-5; D gene uncertain. The CDR3 contains 14 residues. The V gene's germline CDR1 is MNHGY and CDR2 SAAAGT. Trimming cost V 10 bases and J 5 bases, with 20 bases left between them. CDR3 bases: TGTGCCACCTTCGCAAAGGGTTTACCCGAGACCCAGTACTTC. Encoded protein: CATFAKGLPETQYF.

This clone was seen only a few times. The rearrangement joins TRBV28 to TRBJ2-5; 9 bases align to TRBD2. There are 14 residues in the CDR3. The V segment lost 5 bases and the J segment 3 bases; nucleotides outside the gene matches: 4. Germline V CDR1 and CDR2: MDHEN, SYDVKM. The DNA of the CDR3 is TGTGCCAGCAGTGGAGGCGGGAGGGAAGAGACCCAGTACTTC. Its translation: CASSGGGREETQYF. The complete variable domain, with remaining parts taken from reference TRBV28 and TRBJ2-5, reads DVKVTQSSRYLVKRTGEKVFLECVQDMDHENMFWYRQDPGLGLRLIYFSYDVKMKEKGDIPEGYSVSREKKERFSLILESASTNQTSMYLCASSGGGREETQYFGPGTRLLVL.

The chain recombines TRBV7-9 with TRBJ1-2, with D perhaps matching TRBD1 (5 bases). This CDR3 contains 12 residues. V was cut by 2 bases and J by 7 bases, with 8 bases left in between. Germline lookup yields CDR1 SEHNR and CDR2 FQNEAQ (reference sequence). In nucleotides, the CDR3 is TGTGCCAGCAGCTTAATGGGGCCTGGCTACACCTTC. Protein sequence: CASSLMGPGYTF. The entire variable domain, with the rest obtained from reference TRBV7-9 and TRBJ1-2, is as follows: DTGVSQNPRHKITKRGQNVTFRCDPISEHNRLYWYRQTLGQGPEFLTYFQNEAQLEKSRLLSDRFSAERPKGSFSTLEIQRTEQGDSAMYLCASSLMGPGYTFGSGTRLTVV.

The chain uses TRBV27 and TRBJ1-5; 9 positions match TRBD1. CDR1 and CDR2 (germline): MNHEY, SMNVEV (reference sequence). With 3 bases clipped from V and 2 bases from J, the junction kept 5 bases outside the gene matches. This CDR3 is built from 16 residues. Here the CDR3 reads CASSLQGQGGNQPQHF. The CDR3 coding sequence is TGTGCCAGCAGTTTGCAGGGACAGGGAGGCAATCAGCCCCAGCATTTT.

A few counts support this clone. This chain uses TRBV28 with TRBJ2-3; the D gene is possibly TRBD2 (5 bases). This CDR3 contains 16 residues. Per the germline V gene, CDR1 is MDHEN and CDR2 is SYDVKM. Trimming removed 5 bases from V and 0 bases from J, with 15 bases in between. The CDR3: CASSPPWAGSTDTQYF. As DNA, the CDR3 is TGTGCCAGCAGTCCCCCCTGGGCGGGCAGCACAGATACGCAGTATTTT.

The CDR3 DNA follows: TGTGCCAGCAGCTTATTCCCAAGAAGTTACGAGCAGTACTTC. This translates into CASSLFPRSYEQYF. The chain joins TRBV7-2 to TRBJ2-7, with unresolved D. The CDR3 is 14 residues long. The V gene's germline CDR1 is SGHTA and CDR2 FQGNSA. V dropped 2 bases and J dropped 4 bases, with 12 bases sitting between them.

The chain couples TRBV4-3 to TRBJ1-5, with D possibly matching TRBD1 (6 bases). Trimming left V 3 bases short and J 1 base short, with 10 bases between. Germline CDR1 and CDR2: LGHNA and YSLEER. There are 15 residues in the CDR3. The DNA for the CDR3 is TGCGCCAGCAGCCAGGGACACATAAGCAATCAGCCCCAGCATTTT. Encoded protein: CASSQGHISNQPQHF.

The sample holds a few counts of this clone. J is TRBJ2-2 and V is TRBV2; D gene ambiguous. The V end was cut by 6 bases, the J end by 0 bases, with 8 bases between. Germline values: CDR1 SNHLY, CDR2 FYNNEI. CDR3 length equals 14 residues. Written as DNA, the CDR3 is TGTGCCAGCAGGTTGCGGCCGAACACCGGGGAGCTGTTTTTT. It yields the protein CASRLRPNTGELFF. Together with reference TRBV2 and TRBJ2-2, the CDR3 gives the full variable domain: EPEVTQTPSHQVTQMGQEVILRCVPISNHLYFYWYRQILGQKVEFLVSFYNNEISEKSEIFDDQFSVERPDGSNFTLKIRSTKLEDSAMYFCASRLRPNTGELFFGEGSRLTVL.

The J gene is TRBJ1-5, the V gene TRBV5-1, with D maybe TRBD1 (5 bases). Germline-derived CDR1 and CDR2 are SGHRS and YFSETQ. This CDR3 comprises 15 residues. V lost 4 bases, J lost 3 bases, and 14 bases lay in between. The CDR3 loop reads CASSEGPGPNQPQHF. The CDR3 coding sequence is TGCGCCAGCAGCGAGGGACCGGGACCCAATCAGCCCCAGCATTTT.

The chain carries TRBV6-1 and TRBJ2-3, with D maybe TRBD1 (6 bases). The V end was cut by 2 bases, the J end by 2 bases, with 11 bases between. The germline V gene has CDR1 MNHNS and CDR2 SASEGT. This CDR3 comprises 15 residues. This chain's CDR3 is CASSELGQITDTQYF. Here the CDR3 DNA reads TGTGCCAGCAGTGAACTAGGACAGATCACAGATACGCAGTATTTT.

This clone was counted only a few times. The genes are TRBV2 and TRBJ1-1, with D maybe TRBD1 (5 bases). Per the germline V gene, CDR1 is SNHLY and CDR2 is FYNNEI. V was shortened by 1 base and J by 6 bases, with 21 bases between the two germline ends. This CDR3 region has 17 residues. The CDR3 bases are TGTGCCAGCAGTGAAGGGCGGGGTAGGGGAATTTTGGCTGAAGCTTTCTTT. Translating gives CASSEGRGRGILAEAFF. Full variable domain (outside the CDR3, taken from reference TRBV2 and TRBJ1-1): EPEVTQTPSHQVTQMGQEVILRCVPISNHLYFYWYRQILGQKVEFLVSFYNNEISEKSEIFDDQFSVERPDGSNFTLKIRSTKLEDSAMYFCASSEGRGRGILAEAFFGQGTRLTVV.

Only a few counts were recorded for this clone. V and J are TRBV28 and TRBJ2-5, with 7 bases identical to TRBD2. The V and J ends lost 3 bases and 4 bases, in that order; junction bases with no gene match: 5. Germline V lookup: CDR1 MDHEN, CDR2 SYDVKM. This CDR3 contains 14 residues. CDR3 region: CASSLAGAGETQYF. Here the CDR3 DNA reads TGTGCCAGCAGTTTGGCGGGAGCCGGAGAGACCCAGTACTTC.

This clone was picked up a small number of times. CDR3 amino acids: CASSTSGRGYEQFF. The CDR3 bases are TGTGCCAGCAGTACTAGCGGAAGGGGCTATGAGCAGTTCTTC. The chain employs TRBV6-1 and TRBJ2-1, with 8 bases aligning to TRBD2. V shed 5 bases and J 8 bases; nucleotides not matched to a gene: 8. The CDR3 is 14 amino acids. The germline CDR1 and CDR2 sequences are MNHNS and SASEGT.

CDR3: CASSARQGNYGYTF. CDR3 nucleotide sequence: TGTGCCAGCAGCGCCAGACAGGGAAACTATGGCTACACCTTC. V usage is TRBV5-4 and J usage is TRBJ1-2, with 7 bases that match TRBD1. J gave up 2 bases and V 4 bases, and 5 bases lay outside the gene matches. The CDR3 spans 14 residues. Germline loops: CDR1 SGHNT, CDR2 YYREEE (reference sequence).

This clone was counted between two and nine times. The V and J genes are TRBV9 and TRBJ2-1; D not certain. V lost 3 bases, J lost 7 bases, and 17 bases lay in between. There are 15 residues in the CDR3. Per the germline V gene, CDR1 is SGDLS and CDR2 is YYNGEE. The chain's CDR3 is CASSAQARSDNEQFF. The CDR3 region has the DNA TGTGCCAGCAGCGCCCAAGCGAGGTCTGATAATGAGCAGTTCTTC.